The T cell receptor beta chain described here comes from a study of blood T cells in healthy people across ages (dated by TCRdb to the mid-2010s). Background for the entire study: Template switching captured roughly one uniquely barcoded TCR beta cDNA molecule per two T cells in model experiments. To track age-related changes in TCR beta repertoire diversity, the study relied on deep sequencing normalized with unique cDNA molecular identifiers. The donors were split into four age groups: young (average 16 years), middle-aged (roughly 39), aged (approximately 60) and long-lived (approximately 89). Using the same blood draw, the study looked at two additional independent replicas of 1 million unique cDNA reads for two donors, one aged 18 to 30 and the other aged 80 or older. Results the study describes overall, beyond this receptor: A strong correlation was found between observed TCR beta diversity and the percentage of naive T cells measured by flow cytometry. Compared with the aged group, the long-lived group had more naive CD4+ T cells, fewer expanded clones and increased TCR diversity, a pattern suggesting age selection. Estimates of total diversity based on one million sequenced T cells were regarded as lower bounds and as underestimates. Bulk unsorted PBMC profiling prevented conclusive comparison of naive and antigen-experienced compartments. Observed TCR beta diversity per million T cells fell roughly linearly with age, and a significant reduction was already apparent by age approximately 41. Donor CMV infection status was unknown, potentially confounding age-related changes in expanded clonotypes.

The donors were about 40 Caucasian individuals from Russia, aged roughly 6 to 100 years, who were systemically healthy. Each donor gave ten milliliters of peripheral blood, drawn into EDTA-treated Vacutainer tubes. Ficoll-Paque density-gradient centrifugation was used to isolate PBMCs, with at least 6.5 million per sample. Total RNA was extracted from PBMCs with Trizol reagent, with at least 6 micrograms obtained per sample. The percentages of naive CD45RAhigh/CD27high T cells were determined by flow cytometry on a PBMC aliquot from every donor. Details on this clonotype: What antigen it recognizes has not been identified. The sample holds no much larger clone one base away, and base qualities are not on file.

Preparation of the library involved 5' RACE. Instrument used: Illumina HiSeq 2500. A second PCR of about 6 to 11 cycles was run with a J-beta primer mix and a sample-barcoded 5' primer. A unique molecular identifier was introduced onto each TCR beta cDNA molecule by a template-switch 5' adaptor carrying 12 random nucleotides. Each sample yielded at least 3 million CDR3-containing paired-end reads. First-strand cDNA was synthesized from all RNA with the Mint cDNA synthesis kit, primed by a TRBC-specific oligonucleotide. After uracil-DNA glycosylase treatment, a first 18-cycle PCR used universal primers M1SS and BC2_uni_R on all cDNA. The source study handled its data this way. For normalization, 1 million high-quality reads were randomly selected from each sample, with every read carrying a distinct molecular identifier. Reads sharing molecular identifiers were discarded rather than binned into consensus sequences. CDR3 identification, clonotype clustering and error correction used MiTCR with a Q25 quality threshold and the strictest error-elimination algorithm. A nonparametric unseen species model using Euler transformation provided a lower-bound estimate of total TCR beta diversity. The public reads were run again by TCRdb, first through fastp at Q25 and then through MiXCR, and only productive beta chains were kept. Rows merge per CDR3 protein into single entries with the most common DNA and genes. For this entry, the V and J calls and clone size follow TCRdb and not the study's own pipeline. The sample contains more than 750,000 distinct CDR3 sequences, almost 30% of them found a single time. The ten biggest clones cover about 10% of the sample.

Another study also made use of these data, one on T cells of mothers and their children. Reported in the second study: Donors were nine systemically healthy Caucasian individuals: three mothers and their six children. cDNA synthesis consumed the entire amount of extracted RNA, loaded at about 1.6 ug RNA in each 15 ul reaction. In the second PCR, the M1S primer added sample barcodes and 2-4 random nucleotides. Over 8 million TCR beta CDR3 reads were obtained for each mother, and millions of reads were obtained for each child. TCR recombination output is similarly shaped by thymic selection in related and unrelated pairs, with a minor effect exerted by inherited differences. Related mother-child pairs always showed normalized repertoire overlap that was slightly higher than in unrelated mother-child pairs, though the difference was never significant. No persistent microchimeric T cell clones were found, with a detection sensitivity of roughly 92 clones per million clonotypes. To look for features that set related mother-child pairs apart from unrelated individuals, the researchers ran deep NGS to compare the TCR beta repertoires of mothers and children. The mean age was roughly 44 +/- 4 years for the mothers and about 12 +/- 4 years for the children. After adapters were ligated using NEBNext reagents, the libraries underwent 100+100 nt paired-end sequencing on an Illumina HiSeq 2000. To avoid cross-contamination, the mother libraries and the child libraries were prepared a month apart and sequenced in separate runs. Each donor had between roughly 450,000 and 2,100,000 distinct TCR beta clonotypes identified. Naive TCR beta clonotypes were estimated from low-frequency clonotypes matched to each donor's FACS-determined naive share, without sorting.

This TCR was sampled from a middle-aged woman in good health. Sequencing used blood.

The nucleotide sequence is given as TGTGCCAGCAGCTTCGACACTTATACCTACAATGAGCAGTTCTTC. Its amino acids are CASSFDTYTYNEQFF. Here the chain combines TRBV5-6 and TRBJ2-1; a confident D gene designation cannot be given. V lost 2 bases and J lost 2 bases; the stretch between them is 11 bases long. The germline V gene encodes CDR1 SGHDT and CDR2 YYEEEE. The CDR3 runs 15 residues from the cysteine to the phenylalanine. Only the CDR3 DNA stays, 45 bases, in frame from base 1. Joined to the reference TRBV5-6 and TRBJ2-1 proteins, this CDR3 gives the full variable domain: DAGVTQSPTHLIKTRGQQVTLRCSPKSGHDTVSWYQQALGQGPQFIFQYYEEEERQRGNFPDRFSGHQFPNYSSELNVNALLLGDSALYLCASSFDTYTYNEQFFGPGTRLTVL.